This T cell receptor (beta chain) was recovered during a study of a mutant IDH1 vaccine in newly diagnosed glioma. In the study overall: Patients arrived already treated with radiotherapy, temozolomide, or both, most having had both. The study, taken as a whole, reports: Pseudoprogression seemingly bore no relation to changes in top peripheral T cell clonotypes. Immune responses induced by the vaccine were seen in 93.3% of patients, spanning multiple MHC alleles.

Produced via immunoSEQ multiplex PCR; TCRdb's table is partial and in-frame only. Of under 80,000 clones listed, approximately 86% are singletons. As to time point: baseline, week 1 (first vaccination visit). Treatment of the sample: pre-vaccination baseline after standard-of-care therapy. J gave up 7 bases and V 6 bases, and 8 bases lay outside the gene matches. This CDR3 comprises 14 residues. Germline CDR1 and CDR2: MNHNS and SASEGT. Comment on this clone: As yet, its antigen is unknown.

The chain couples TRBV6-1 to TRBJ2-2; 7 bases fit TRBD2. This sample comprised PBMCs, obtained from a glioma patient treated with radiotherapy, temozolomide or both. This TCR derives from a man aged 30 to 45 with glioma. CDR3: CASRGGHTHGELFF. In nucleotides, the CDR3 is TGTGCCAGCAGGGGAGGGCACACACACGGGGAGCTGTTTTTT.